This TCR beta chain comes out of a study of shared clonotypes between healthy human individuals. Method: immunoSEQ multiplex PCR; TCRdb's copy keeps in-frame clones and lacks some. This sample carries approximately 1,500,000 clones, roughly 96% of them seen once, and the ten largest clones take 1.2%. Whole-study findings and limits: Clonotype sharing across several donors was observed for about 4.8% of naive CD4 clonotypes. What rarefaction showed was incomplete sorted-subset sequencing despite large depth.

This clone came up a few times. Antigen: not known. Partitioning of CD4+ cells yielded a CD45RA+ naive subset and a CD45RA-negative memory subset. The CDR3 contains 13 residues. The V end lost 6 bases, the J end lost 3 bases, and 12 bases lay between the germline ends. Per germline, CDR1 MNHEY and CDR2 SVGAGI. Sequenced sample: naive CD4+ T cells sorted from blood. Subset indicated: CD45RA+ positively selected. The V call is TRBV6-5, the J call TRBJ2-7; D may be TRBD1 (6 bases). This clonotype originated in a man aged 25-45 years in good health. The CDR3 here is CASSRGRSYEQYF. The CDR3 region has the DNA TGTGCCAGCAGCAGGGGAAGGAGCTACGAGCAGTACTTC.